Reported below is one TCR beta chain. Clinical histories supplied by participants themselves formed the basis of cohort assignment. Before being deemed recovered, Cohort 3 donors had two negative PCRs, clearance, or symptom resolution. These data are taken from a study of blood T cell repertoires in COVID-19. Overall study: In each case, the material was cDNA or gDNA derived from T cells, B-cell-depleted T cells, or PBMCs.

Original processing notes: Estimation of nucleated cell counts was performed using reference gene primer amplification. TCRdb keeps only in-frame clones here, not all; method: immunoSEQ multiplex PCR. Clone size and V and J calls were adopted from that table, with D and trimming inferred from the DNA. The sample holds nearly 400,000 clones; nearly 90% are singletons and the top ten take 1.7%. Germline CDR1 SNHLY, CDR2 FYNNEI. Unmatched junction bases numbered 9, after V lost 5 bases and J lost 5 bases. The CDR3 extends over 15 amino acids. The receptor was derived from a woman aged 25 to 39 who had recovered from COVID-19. The material sequenced was PBMCs or T cells enriched from blood (not recorded which). This chain uses TRBV2 with TRBJ1-5; 7 nucleotides align to TRBD1. The CDR3 nucleotides read TGTGCCAGCAGTTTCATACAGGGGCGTGATCAGCCCCAGCATTTT. Its protein product is CASSFIQGRDQPQHF.